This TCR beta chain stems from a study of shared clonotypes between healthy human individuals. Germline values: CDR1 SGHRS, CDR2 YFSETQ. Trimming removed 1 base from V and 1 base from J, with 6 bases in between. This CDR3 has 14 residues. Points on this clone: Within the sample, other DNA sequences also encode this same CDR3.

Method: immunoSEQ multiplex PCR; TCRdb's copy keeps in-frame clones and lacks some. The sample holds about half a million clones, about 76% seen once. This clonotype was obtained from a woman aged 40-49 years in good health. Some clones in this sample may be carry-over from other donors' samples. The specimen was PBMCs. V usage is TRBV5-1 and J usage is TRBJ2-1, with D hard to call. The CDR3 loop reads CASSLPSSYNEQFF. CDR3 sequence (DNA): TGCGCCAGCAGCTTGCCCTCGTCCTACAATGAGCAGTTCTTC. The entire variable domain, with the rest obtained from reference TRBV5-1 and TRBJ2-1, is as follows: KAGVTQTPRYLIKTRGQQVTLSCSPISGHRSVSWYQQTPGQGLQFLFEYFSETQRNKGNFPGRFSGRQFSNSRSEMNVSTLELGDSALYLCASSLPSSYNEQFFGPGTRLTVL.